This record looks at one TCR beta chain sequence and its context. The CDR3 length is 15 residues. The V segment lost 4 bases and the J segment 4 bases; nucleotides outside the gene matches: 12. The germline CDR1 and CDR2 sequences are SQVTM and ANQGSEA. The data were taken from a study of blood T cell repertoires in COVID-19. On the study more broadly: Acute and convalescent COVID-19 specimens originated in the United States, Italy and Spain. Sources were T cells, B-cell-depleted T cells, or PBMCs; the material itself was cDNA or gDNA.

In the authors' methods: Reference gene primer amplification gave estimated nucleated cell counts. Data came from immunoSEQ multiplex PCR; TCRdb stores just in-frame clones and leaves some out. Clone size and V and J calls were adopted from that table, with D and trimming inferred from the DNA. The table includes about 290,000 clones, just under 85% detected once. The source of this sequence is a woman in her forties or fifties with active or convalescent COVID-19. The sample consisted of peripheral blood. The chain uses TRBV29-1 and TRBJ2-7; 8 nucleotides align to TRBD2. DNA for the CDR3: TGCAGCGTTGCGTGGCTAGCGGGTCGAGGTTACGAGCAGTACTTC. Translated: CSVAWLAGRGYEQYF.